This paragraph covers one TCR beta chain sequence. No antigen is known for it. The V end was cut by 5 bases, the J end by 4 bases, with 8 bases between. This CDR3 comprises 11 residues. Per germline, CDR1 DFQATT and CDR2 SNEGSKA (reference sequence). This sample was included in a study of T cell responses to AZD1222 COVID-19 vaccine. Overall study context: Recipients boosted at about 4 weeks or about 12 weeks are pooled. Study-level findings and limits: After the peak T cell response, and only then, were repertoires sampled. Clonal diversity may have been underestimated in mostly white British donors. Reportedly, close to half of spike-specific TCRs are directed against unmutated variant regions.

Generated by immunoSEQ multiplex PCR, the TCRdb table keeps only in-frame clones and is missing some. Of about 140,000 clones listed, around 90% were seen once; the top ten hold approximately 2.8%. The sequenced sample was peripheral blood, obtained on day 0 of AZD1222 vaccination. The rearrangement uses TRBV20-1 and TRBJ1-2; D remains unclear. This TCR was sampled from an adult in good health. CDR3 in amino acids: CSAGNSYGYTF. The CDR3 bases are TGCAGTGCTGGAAACAGCTATGGCTACACCTTC.